This T cell receptor beta chain comes out of a study of patients and donors after allogeneic stem cell transplantation. TCRdb independently ran MiXCR on the RT-PCR reads; one entry per CDR3 protein. The sample shows hundreds of thousands of distinct CDR3 sequences, 16% of them seen only once. Only a few counts were recorded for this clonotype. The material sequenced was blood, either unsorted or a sorted T cell fraction (not recorded which). The TCR comes from a human donor who was either an allogeneic HSCT recipient or a stem cell or donor lymphocyte infusion donor (not recorded which). It is not recorded whose cells these are; they may come from a transplant donor.

The CDR3 here is CASSILAGGRNEQFF. The CDR3 bases are TGTGCCAGTAGTATACTAGCGGGAGGTAGGAATGAGCAGTTCTTC. The V call is TRBV19, the J call TRBJ2-1; 11 bases align to TRBD2. The germline V gene has CDR1 LNHDA and CDR2 SQIVND (reference sequence). The V segment lost 2 bases and the J segment 7 bases; nucleotides outside the gene matches: 4. CDR3 size: 15 residues. The variable domain in full, completed from reference TRBV19 and TRBJ2-1, reads DGGITQSPKYLFRKEGQNVTLSCEQNLNHDAMYWYRQDPGQGLRLIYYSQIVNDFQKGDIAEGYSVSREKKESFPLTVTSAQKNPTAFYLCASSILAGGRNEQFFGPGTRLTVL.